This is a list of T cell receptor beta chains from one sample in a study of shared clonotypes between healthy human individuals. Clones were read by immunoSEQ multiplex PCR, and TCRdb kept only the in-frame ones, dropping some. The sample holds a few million clones, 93% seen once. The sequencing input was naive CD4+ T cells from PBMCs. All receptors derive from a man younger than 30 in good health. Some clones in this sample may be carry-over from other donors' samples. The conserved cysteine and the conserved F or W are not part of the CDR3 here. D genes are given only for firm matches.

- TRBJ1-3 TRBV15 ATSREQGSGNTIY
- TRBJ1-1 TRBV5-1 ASSSGEVDTEAF
- TRBJ2-7 TRBV5-1 ASSLGLAVTGEQY
- TRBJ2-7 TRBV4-2 ASSQDGAGSYEQY
TRBD1 TRBJ2-7 TRBV9 ASSPRTGGNEQY
- TRBJ2-5 TRBV6-5 ASSYAGKETQY
- TRBJ2-5 TRBV5-4 ASSGEARETQY
- TRBJ2-6 TRBV6-1 ASSAASRPGANVLT
- TRBJ2-5 TRBV5-1 ASSLVSAQGTQY
- TRBJ2-4 TRBV5-6 ASSLGPKRTEAKNIQY
TRBD1 TRBJ1-2 TRBV30 ALTGGSYYGYT
- TRBJ2-7 TRBV5-1 ASSPDGMDEQY
- TRBJ2-7 TRBV11-3 ASSLGGSSSYEQY
TRBD1 TRBJ1-1 TRBV27 ASSFPGQGEAF
- TRBJ2-1 TRBV5-1 ASSAEEASYNEQF
- TRBJ2-1 TRBV5-1 ASSWIATTPHNEQF
- TRBJ1-2 TRBV28 ASSFGGNYGYT
TRBD1 TRBJ2-1 TRBV7-9 ASSVPGQTPNEQF
- TRBJ1-2 TRBV7-2 ASSPSGPRIYYGYT
TRBD1 TRBJ2-7 TRBV5-1 ASSFQPRTDRGQHEQY
- TRBJ2-7 TRBV7-3 ASSRPGGYEQY
TRBD2 TRBJ2-7 TRBV7-8 ASSLLAGDEQY
TRBD2 TRBJ2-3 TRBV5-4 ASSSGLAGDYTQY
- TRBJ2-1 TRBV5-1 ASSMTGRDNEQF
TRBD2 TRBJ2-7 TRBV6-6 ASTSGGLRDEQY
- TRBJ2-4 TRBV7-2 ASSFSVVLAKNIQY
- TRBJ1-2 TRBV7-9 ASSLEGPGYGGYT
TRBD2 TRBJ2-1 TRBV2 ATRRLAAYNEQF
- TRBJ1-1 TRBV10-3 AISEAGNTEAF
TRBD2 TRBJ2-3 TRBV4-1 ASSQSGSGTDTQY
- TRBJ2-7 TRBV28 ASTPDRSSYEQY
TRBD1 TRBJ2-7 TRBV11-2 ASSRSGTGNTYEQY
TRBD1 TRBJ1-4 TRBV28 ASSGSRTGARLF
- TRBJ2-4 TRBV11-2 ASSPRGSGGAKNIQY
- TRBJ2-1 TRBV5-1 ASSLGGGTYNEQF
- TRBJ1-5 TRBV25-1 ASSERGLGQPQH
- TRBJ1-2 TRBV28 ASSFIRAYGYT
- TRBJ2-2 TRBV7-3 ASSFQLQPTGELF
TRBD1 TRBJ2-7 TRBV28 ASSSAGTGGFDEQY
- TRBJ1-2 TRBV7-9 ASSLIPNIGYT
- TRBJ1-1 TRBV18 ASSPRSGGGSTGVEAF
- TRBJ1-1 TRBV2 ASQVNTEAF
- TRBJ2-7 TRBV7-2 ASSVLEGEYEQY
- TRBJ1-2 TRBV21-1 ASSKGAGQATASRTSGYT
TRBD2 TRBJ2-5 TRBV7-9 ASSLVAGEETQY
TRBD1 TRBJ2-5 TRBV7-9 ASSLPQTGAVKETQY
TRBD2 TRBJ2-7 TRBV9 ASSVDNIGGFEDEQY
- TRBJ2-1 TRBV9 ASSEGLSSYNEQF
- TRBJ2-7 TRBV28 ASSFPLAHSYEQY
- TRBJ1-2 TRBV6-6 ASSYRGLDYGYT
- TRBJ2-1 TRBV12-5 ASGLVGRSHPAAQRNNLYNEQF
TRBD2 TRBJ2-2 TRBV2 ASSEAGGGTGELF
- TRBJ1-2 TRBV5-4 ASRIEGGNYGYT
- TRBJ2-2 TRBV29-1 SVVGAANTGELF